A single T cell receptor beta chain is shown here with its context. The sample comes from a study of blood T cell repertoires in COVID-19. Some clones are missing from TCRdb's copy, which holds only in-frame ones; the method was immunoSEQ multiplex PCR. Altogether fewer than 200,000 clones are present, roughly 87% being singletons, with the ten largest covering under 2%. The CDR3 spans 18 residues. The sample taken for sequencing was peripheral blood. The sequence came from a man aged 18 to 35 who had recovered from COVID-19. This chain links TRBV21-1 with TRBJ2-2; TRBD2 is the table's D call and was not checked against the DNA. TRBV21-1 is a pseudogene locus. Here the CDR3 reads CASSSGTSGMKNTGELFF. Written as DNA, the CDR3 is TGTGCCAGCAGCTCCGGGACTAGCGGGATGAAGAACACCGGGGAGCTGTTTTTT.